This entry features one T cell receptor (beta chain) sequence. The CDR3 is made up of 15 amino acids. Deletions cut 3 bases from V and 4 bases from J, with 14 bases between. CDR1 and CDR2 (germline): KGHDR, SFDVKD. One entry per CDR3 protein results from TCRdb running MiXCR on the RT-PCR reads. The data contain hundreds of thousands of distinct CDR3 sequences, 12% to 15% of them singletons. This receptor was obtained from a female donor in good health, serving as a healthy control. The chain couples TRBV24-1 to TRBJ1-2; a weak D match, TRBD1 (5 bases). The sequenced sample was memory CD4+ T cells from blood. The CDR3 spells CATSDGQPAFYGYTF. CDR3 DNA sequence: TGTGCCACCAGTGATGGACAACCGGCCTTCTATGGCTACACCTTC.